The 23 T cell receptor beta chains given below trace back to one sample, sequenced in a study of blood T cell repertoires in COVID-19. Repertoires were generated with immunoSEQ multiplex PCR, while TCRdb's copy carries only in-frame clones and drops some. Of 200,000 to 250,000 clones listed, approximately 84% are singletons. Sequences were obtained from PBMCs or T cells enriched from blood (not recorded which). These TCRs come from a man aged 60-69 years who had recovered from COVID-19.

The chain combines TRBV7-2 with TRBJ1-6; tentative D call: TRBD1 (5 bases). This CDR3 region has 16 residues. V gave up 0 bases and J gave up 11 bases, with 17 bases separating them. CDR1 is SGHTA, CDR2 FQGNSA, per germline. The chain's CDR3 is CASSLAPGQEGTPLHF. The CDR3 bases are TGTGCCAGCAGCTTAGCGCCTGGGCAGGAGGGGACACCCCTCCACTTT.

This rearrangement joins TRBV6-6 to TRBJ2-2; 12 nucleotides line up with TRBD2. CDR3 length: 18 amino acids. Germline V gives CDR1 MNHNY, CDR2 SVGAGI (reference sequence). The V gene end was trimmed by 5 bases and the J gene end by 0 bases; junction bases not matched to a gene: 7. The CDR3 region is CASSRSGLAGTNTGELFF. CDR3 DNA: TGTGCCAGCAGTCGATCAGGACTAGCGGGGACGAACACCGGGGAGCTGTTTTTT.

The chain uses TRBV5-1 and TRBJ2-1; D gene uncertain. V was clipped by 6 bases and J by 0 bases, with 10 bases between them. Germline assignment: CDR1 SGHRS and CDR2 YFSETQ. There are 14 residues in the CDR3. The DNA for the CDR3 is TGCGCCAGCAAGAGAGAGAGCTCCTACAATGAGCAGTTCTTC. The encoded protein is CASKRESSYNEQFF. The variable domain in full, with the rest retrieved from reference TRBV5-1 and TRBJ2-1, is KAGVTQTPRYLIKTRGQQVTLSCSPISGHRSVSWYQQTPGQGLQFLFEYFSETQRNKGNFPGRFSGRQFSNSRSEMNVSTLELGDSALYLCASKRESSYNEQFFGPGTRLTVL.

The chain combines TRBV6-5 with TRBJ2-1, with D unclear. There are 16 residues in the CDR3. Germline V gene sequence: CDR1 MNHEY, CDR2 SVGAGI. Trimming stripped 2 bases from V and 4 bases from J, with 15 bases between. The CDR3 here is CASSYPNAAEYNEQFF. The DNA of the CDR3 is TGTGCCAGCAGTTACCCGAATGCGGCTGAGTACAATGAGCAGTTCTTC.

The genes are TRBV18 and TRBJ1-2; D perhaps matches TRBD1 (6 bases). The CDR3 spans 15 residues. Germline assignment: CDR1 KGHSH and CDR2 LQKENI. The V gene lost 3 bases and the J gene lost 2 bases, with 13 bases spanning the gap. The CDR3 nucleotides read TGTGCCAGCTCACCTGCTGGACAGCCAAACTATGGCTACACCTTC. Translation: CASSPAGQPNYGYTF.

This chain links TRBV4-3 with TRBJ1-3; D is unclear. The V gene's germline CDR1 is LGHNA and CDR2 YSLEER. CDR3 length: 15 residues. Trimming left V 4 bases short and J 0 bases short, with 10 bases between. The CDR3 reads CASSRDSYSGNTIYF. The CDR3 DNA follows: TGCGCCAGCAGCCGAGACTCGTACTCTGGAAACACCATATATTTT.

The gene calls are TRBV19 and TRBJ1-3; no firm D call. The CDR3 has 12 amino acids. Germline V gene lookup returns CDR1 LNHDA and CDR2 SQIVND (reference sequence). V was trimmed by 2 bases and J by 4 bases, leaving 3 bases between them. CDR3 protein: CASSIQGNTIYF. CDR3 DNA: TGTGCCAGTAGTATACAAGGAAACACCATATATTTT.

This chain connects TRBV29-1 to TRBJ2-7, with TRBD1 matching over 7 bases. J gave up 6 bases and V 4 bases, and 9 bases lay outside the gene matches. Per germline, CDR1 SQVTM and CDR2 ANQGSEA. The CDR3 length is 13 residues. In nucleotides, the CDR3 is TGCAGCGTTGGCACAGGGGTAGGCTTCGAGCAGTACTTC. Amino acids: CSVGTGVGFEQYF.

The table lists this clone with a count of one. J is TRBJ2-1 and V is TRBV2; D is perhaps TRBD2 (7 bases). The CDR3 runs 14 residues. Germline lookup yields CDR1 SNHLY and CDR2 FYNNEI. Deletions cut 10 bases from V and 7 bases from J, with 20 bases between. CDR3 residues: CATEQGGNRNEQFF. The CDR3 bases are TGTGCCACCGAACAGGGAGGGAACAGGAATGAGCAGTTCTTC. Complete variable domain (other parts from reference TRBV2 and TRBJ2-1): EPEVTQTPSHQVTQMGQEVILRCVPISNHLYFYWYRQILGQKVEFLVSFYNNEISEKSEIFDDQFSVERPDGSNFTLKIRSTKLEDSAMYFCATEQGGNRNEQFFGPGTRLTVL.

The V call is TRBV7-2, the J call TRBJ1-1; D possibly corresponds to TRBD1 (5 bases). The V gene's germline CDR1 is SGHTA and CDR2 FQGNSA. The V end lost 4 bases, the J end lost 0 bases, and 9 bases lay between the germline ends. The CDR3 extends over 14 amino acids. This CDR3 is CASSSQVLNTEAFF. In DNA form, the CDR3 reads TGTGCCAGCAGCTCACAGGTGTTGAACACTGAAGCTTTCTTT.

The chain couples TRBV19 to TRBJ2-5; 12 positions match TRBD2. This CDR3 contains 17 residues. Germline-derived CDR1 and CDR2 are LNHDA and SQIVND (reference sequence). J was trimmed by 5 bases and V by 4 bases; bases with no gene match: 11. CDR3 in amino acids: CASSTPQLAGGGETQYF. CDR3 nucleotide sequence: TGTGCCAGTAGTACCCCCCAACTAGCGGGGGGCGGGGAGACCCAGTACTTC.

The chain is built from TRBV7-8 and TRBJ1-1; TRBD1 agrees at 7 bases. Germline lookup yields CDR1 SGHVS and CDR2 FQNEAQ. The CDR3 is 16 residues long. Trimming at V came to 3 bases and at J to 0 bases, leaving 7 bases not matched to a gene. In nucleotides, the CDR3 is TGTGCCAGCAGCTTCACCGGACAGGCAATGAACACTGAAGCTTTCTTT. Amino acid sequence: CASSFTGQAMNTEAFF.

V usage is TRBV3-1 (or the pseudogene TRBV3-2) and J usage is TRBJ1-2; weak D call: TRBD1 (5 bases). Between the trimmed V and J ends, which lost 4 bases and 10 bases, there was a span of 13 bases. Germline V gene data show CDR1 as LGHDT and CDR2 as YNNKEL (reference sequence). This CDR3 is 12 amino acids long. In DNA, the CDR3 is TGTGCCAGCAGCCCCCGGGGGTTGTACTACACCTTC. Amino acid sequence: CASSPRGLYYTF.

The rearrangement joins TRBV5-1 to TRBJ1-3; a possible D gene is TRBD1 (6 bases). Trimming took off 4 bases at V and 0 bases at J, with 8 bases between the two ends. Germline lookup yields CDR1 SGHRS and CDR2 YFSETQ. The CDR3 length is 14 residues. CDR3 amino acids: CASSRTVSGNTIYF. The CDR3 region has the DNA TGCGCCAGCAGCCGGACAGTCTCTGGAAACACCATATATTTT.

CDR3 nucleotide sequence: TGTGCCAGTAGTCCCCGGGGAGCCTCTAACTATGGCTACACCTTC. Residues: CASSPRGASNYGYTF. The genes are TRBV19 and TRBJ1-2; D ambiguous. The CDR3 length is 15 residues. V lost 5 bases and J lost 0, with 13 bases in between. From germline, CDR1 is LNHDA and CDR2 SQIVND (reference sequence).

In nucleotides, the CDR3 is TGTGCCAGTAGTATAGAGTTGGGTTTGACGGGGGAGCCCCAGCATTTT. Translation gives CASSIELGLTGEPQHF. V and J are TRBV19 and TRBJ1-5; tentatively, D is TRBD1 (5 bases). CDR1 is LNHDA, CDR2 SQIVND, per germline (reference sequence). There are 16 residues in the CDR3. Trimming removed 0 bases from V and 8 bases from J, with 17 bases in between.

V usage is TRBV7-9 and J usage is TRBJ1-4; possible D gene TRBD1, 6 bases. Germline V lookup: CDR1 SEHNR, CDR2 FQNEAQ (reference sequence). This CDR3 spans 15 amino acids. Trimming removed 4 bases at V and 5 bases at J, with 14 bases between. This chain's CDR3 is CASSSAGVTNEKLFF. The CDR3 nucleotides are TGTGCCAGCAGCTCGGCAGGGGTAACGAATGAAAAACTGTTTTTT.

The V and J genes are TRBV7-9 and TRBJ1-2, with TRBD1 matching 10 bases. In germline, CDR1 is SEHNR, CDR2 FQNEAQ (reference sequence). This CDR3 has 14 residues. Trimming cost V 6 bases and J 7 bases; bases outside gene matches: 8. This chain's CDR3 is CASRPTGGVGGYTF. The CDR3 nucleotides are TGTGCCAGCAGACCGACAGGGGGCGTAGGTGGCTACACCTTC.

This CDR3 reads CASSTNGVAGETQYF. The CDR3 DNA reads as TGTGCCAGTAGTACAAACGGGGTCGCGGGAGAGACCCAGTACTTC. The chain uses TRBV19 and TRBJ2-5, with D perhaps matching TRBD2 (5 bases). The CDR3 has 15 amino acids. The V gene's germline CDR1 is LNHDA and CDR2 SQIVND (reference sequence). Trimming left V 4 bases short and J 4 bases short, with 16 bases between.

This chain links TRBV7-9 with TRBJ1-1; D may be TRBD1 (6 bases). The CDR3 contains 12 residues. Trimming pared 2 bases from V and 10 bases from J, leaving 11 bases between. Looked up from germline, CDR1 is SEHNR and CDR2 is FQNEAQ (reference sequence). The CDR3 loop reads CASSLSQGVAFF. DNA for the CDR3: TGTGCCAGCAGCTTATCACAGGGTGTAGCTTTCTTT.

This sequence joins TRBV19 and TRBJ1-2; weak D call: TRBD1 (5 bases). The CDR3 consists of 14 residues. V lost 4 bases to trimming and J lost 6 bases, with 15 bases between them. The V gene's germline CDR1 is LNHDA and CDR2 SQIVND (reference sequence). CDR3 sequence reads: CASSTSTRGDGYTF. In DNA form, the CDR3 reads TGTGCCAGTAGTACCTCCACAAGGGGTGATGGCTACACCTTC. The full variable domain, its missing parts supplied by reference TRBV19 and TRBJ1-2, is DGGITQSPKYLFRKEGQNVTLSCEQNLNHDAMYWYRQDPGQGLRLIYYSQIVNDFQKGDIAEGYSVSREKKESFPLTVTSAQKNPTAFYLCASSTSTRGDGYTFGSGTRLTVV.

The chain carries TRBV24-1 and TRBJ2-5; TRBD2 agrees at 10 bases. The CDR3 consists of 15 residues. Germline values: CDR1 KGHDR, CDR2 SFDVKD. The V gene end was trimmed by 10 bases and the J gene end by 5 bases; junction bases not matched to a gene: 12. The CDR3 nucleotides read TGTGCCACAGCCAGCGGGGGGGCCCTCACGGAGACCCAGTACTTC. The encoded protein is CATASGGALTETQYF.

V usage is TRBV24-1 and J usage is TRBJ1-4; D gene uncertain. Germline V CDR1 and CDR2: KGHDR, SFDVKD. The V end was cut by 5 bases, the J end by 7 bases, with 16 bases between. The CDR3 covers 15 residues. The CDR3 spells CATSVGSGMTEKLFF. In nucleotides, the CDR3 is TGTGCCACCAGTGTAGGATCCGGGATGACTGAAAAACTGTTTTTT.